This T cell receptor (beta chain) came from a study of CD8+ T cells in alopecia areata. Study at large: Twice daily, treated patients received 5 to 10 mg of oral tofacitinib.

General observations from the study: Throughout tofacitinib, many expanded lesional clones continued to persist in scalp and blood.

The treatment here: oral pan-JAK inhibitor, 5-10 mg twice daily. A word on this clone: Antigen unknown.

cDNA serving as the sequencing template came from extracted, reverse transcribed RNA. Sequencing used immunoSEQ multiplex PCR; TCRdb keeps in-frame clones, though not all of them. The sample lists about 120,000 clones, about 50% occurring once. Germline V gene sequence: CDR1 SGDLS, CDR2 YYNGEE. The CDR3 totals 14 residues. V shed 4 bases and J shed 4 bases, with 14 bases lying between them. The receptor was isolated from a human donor with alopecia areata. This sequence joins TRBV9 and TRBJ1-1; the D is unclear. The sequenced sample was CD4+ T cells sorted from blood, obtained at week 4, from a patient treated with tofacitinib. CDR3 sequence: CASSSRWRATEAFF. For the CDR3, the DNA is TGTGCCAGCAGCTCCCGCTGGAGGGCCACTGAAGCTTTCTTT.